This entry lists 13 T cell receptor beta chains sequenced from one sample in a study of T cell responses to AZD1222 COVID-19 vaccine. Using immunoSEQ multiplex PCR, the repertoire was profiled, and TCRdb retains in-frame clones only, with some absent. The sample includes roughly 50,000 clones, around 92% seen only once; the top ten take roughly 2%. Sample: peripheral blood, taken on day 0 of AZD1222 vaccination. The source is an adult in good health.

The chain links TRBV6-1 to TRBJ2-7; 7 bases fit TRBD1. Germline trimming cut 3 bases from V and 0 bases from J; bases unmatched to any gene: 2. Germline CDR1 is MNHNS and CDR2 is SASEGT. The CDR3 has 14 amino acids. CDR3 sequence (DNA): TGTGCCAGCAGTGATTGGGACAGCTCCTACGAGCAGTACTTC. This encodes CASSDWDSSYEQYF.

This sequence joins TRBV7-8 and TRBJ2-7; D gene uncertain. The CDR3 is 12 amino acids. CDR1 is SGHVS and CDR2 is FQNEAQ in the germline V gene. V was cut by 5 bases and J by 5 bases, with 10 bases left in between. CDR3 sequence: CASSPNFDEQYF. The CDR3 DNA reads TGTGCCAGCAGCCCCAACTTCGACGAGCAGTACTTC.

The CDR3 loop reads CASSPWGGLTEAFF. For the CDR3, the DNA is TGTGCCAGCAGTCCATGGGGGGGGCTCACTGAAGCTTTCTTT. The V call is TRBV28, the J call TRBJ1-1; tentative D call: TRBD1 (6 bases). This CDR3 contains 14 residues. Germline V lookup: CDR1 MDHEN, CDR2 SYDVKM. V lost 5 bases, J lost 4 bases, and 14 bases lay in between.

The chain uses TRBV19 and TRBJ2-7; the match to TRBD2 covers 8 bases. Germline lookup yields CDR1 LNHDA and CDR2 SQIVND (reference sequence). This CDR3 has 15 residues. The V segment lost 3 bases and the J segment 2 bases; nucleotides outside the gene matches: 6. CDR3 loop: CASSMSGSGAYEQYF. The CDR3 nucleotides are TGTGCCAGTAGTATGAGCGGGAGTGGCGCCTACGAGCAGTACTTC.

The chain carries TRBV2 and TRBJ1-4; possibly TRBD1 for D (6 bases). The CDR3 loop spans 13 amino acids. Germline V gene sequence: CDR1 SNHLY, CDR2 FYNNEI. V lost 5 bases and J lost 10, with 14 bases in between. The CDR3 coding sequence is TGTGCCAGCAGTTCGGCAGGGGCTGGAAAACTGTTTTTT. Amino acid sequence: CASSSAGAGKLFF.

Here the CDR3 reads CASSSSGTGGELFF. CDR3 nucleotides: TGTGCCAGCAGTAGTAGCGGGACTGGCGGGGAGCTGTTTTTT. The gene calls are TRBV27 and TRBJ2-2; TRBD2 matches at 8 bases. Germline values: CDR1 MNHEY, CDR2 SMNVEV (reference sequence). The CDR3 has 14 amino acids. Trimming took 5 bases from V and 7 from J; bases not matched to a gene: 6.

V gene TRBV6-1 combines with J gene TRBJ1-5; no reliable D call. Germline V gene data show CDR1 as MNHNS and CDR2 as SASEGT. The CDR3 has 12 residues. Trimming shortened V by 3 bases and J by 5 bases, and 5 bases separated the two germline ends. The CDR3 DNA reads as TGTGCCAGCAGTGAGTCCGATCAGCCCCAGCATTTT. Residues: CASSESDQPQHF.

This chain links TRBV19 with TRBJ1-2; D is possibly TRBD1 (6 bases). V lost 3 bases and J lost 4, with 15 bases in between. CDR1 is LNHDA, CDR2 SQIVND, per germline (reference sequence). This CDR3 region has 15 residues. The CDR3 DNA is TGTGCCAGTAGTATCGGGGACATCCGCTCCTATGGCTACACCTTC. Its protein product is CASSIGDIRSYGYTF.

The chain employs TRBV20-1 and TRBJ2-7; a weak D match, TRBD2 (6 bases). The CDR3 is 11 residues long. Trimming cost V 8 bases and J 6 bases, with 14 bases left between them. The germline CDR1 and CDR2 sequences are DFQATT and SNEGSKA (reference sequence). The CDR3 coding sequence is TGCAGTCCGTTTGCGGGACTCGAGCAGTACTTC. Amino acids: CSPFAGLEQYF.

CDR3 amino acids: CASLGQGNQPQHF. The CDR3 nucleotides read TGTGCCAGTTTAGGACAGGGAAATCAGCCCCAGCATTTT. V is TRBV19 and J is TRBJ1-5, with 8 bases lining up with TRBD1. This CDR3 has 13 amino acids. The V and J ends lost 8 bases and 4 bases, in that order; junction bases with no gene match: 4. Germline CDR1 and CDR2: LNHDA and SQIVND (reference sequence).

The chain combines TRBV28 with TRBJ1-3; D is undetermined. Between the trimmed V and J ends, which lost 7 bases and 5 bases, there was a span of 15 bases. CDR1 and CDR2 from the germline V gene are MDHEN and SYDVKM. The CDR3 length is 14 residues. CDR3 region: CASINPSSRNTIYF. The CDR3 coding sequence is TGTGCCAGCATAAATCCCTCTTCGAGAAACACCATATATTTT.

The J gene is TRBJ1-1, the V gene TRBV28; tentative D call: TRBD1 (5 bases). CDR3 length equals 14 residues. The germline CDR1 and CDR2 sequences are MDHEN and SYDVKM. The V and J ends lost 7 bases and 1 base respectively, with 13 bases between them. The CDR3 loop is CASKGAAENTEAFF. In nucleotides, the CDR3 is TGTGCCAGCAAAGGGGCGGCTGAGAACACTGAAGCTTTCTTT.

The CDR3 DNA reads TGTGCCAGCAGCTTAGCCCCCCGACAGTATAATTCACCCCTCCACTTT. Translation: CASSLAPRQYNSPLHF. J is TRBJ1-6 and V is TRBV7-9; the D gene is possibly TRBD1 (5 bases). Germline V lookup: CDR1 SEHNR, CDR2 FQNEAQ (reference sequence). Trimming left V 0 bases short and J 4 bases short, with 10 bases between. The length of the CDR3 is 16 residues.